The 28 T cell receptor beta chains below come from one sample, sequenced in a study of naive and memory T cell subsets. General study findings and limits: Possibly reflecting memory cells re-expressing CD45RA, a few larger clonotypes occurred in naive repertoires, especially CD8.

Both TRBC1 and TRBC2 were covered by a beta constant-region primer of two equimolar oligonucleotides. Nested alpha and beta constant-region primers with the SP2 primer drove four PCR rounds on ligated cDNA. TCRdb independently ran MiXCR on the UMI-ligation and nested PCR reads; one entry per CDR3 protein. The table lists 99,000 or so distinct CDR3 sequences, around 15% of them singletons. For these TCRs, the target antigens are not known. Sequenced sample: naive CD8+ T cells from blood. These receptors originate from a human donor in good health.

This clonotype was seen more than once but under ten times. In DNA form, the CDR3 reads TGTGCCACCCAAAGCACCACCGGGGAGCTGTTTTTT. Amino acid sequence: CATQSTTGELFF. The V call is TRBV19, the J call TRBJ2-2; no firm D call. The germline V and J ends were trimmed by 10 bases and 4 bases, with 10 bases remaining between them. CDR1 and CDR2 from the germline V gene are LNHDA and SQIVND (reference sequence). This CDR3 is built from 12 residues.

This clonotype appeared a few times. The gene calls are TRBV4-3 and TRBJ2-7; maybe TRBD2 (6 bases). The V gene lost 3 bases and the J gene lost 5 bases, with 8 bases spanning the gap. In germline, CDR1 is LGHNA, CDR2 YSLEER. There are 12 residues in the CDR3. CDR3 sequence (DNA): TGCGCCAGCAGCCAGGGGGGAGACGAGCAGTACTTC. This gives the protein CASSQGGDEQYF.

This clonotype was detected ten times or more. The chain uses TRBV29-1 and TRBJ2-7, with a tentative D call TRBD1 (6 bases). Trimming left V 3 bases short and J 2 bases short, with 14 bases between. The CDR3 contains 14 residues. Germline loops: CDR1 SQVTM, CDR2 ANQGSEA. CDR3 coding DNA: TGCAGCGTTGAGGAAACAGGGCGCCCCTACGAGCAGTACTTC. It specifies CSVEETGRPYEQYF.

The CDR3 spells CASGAYEQYF. CDR3 sequence (DNA): TGTGCCAGCGGGGCGTACGAGCAGTACTTC. The rearrangement joins TRBV2 to TRBJ2-7; possibly TRBD1 for D (5 bases). Per germline, CDR1 SNHLY and CDR2 FYNNEI. The CDR3 loop spans 10 amino acids. V was shortened by 8 bases and J by 4 bases, with 6 bases between the two germline ends.

The chain combines TRBV9 with TRBJ2-7, with TRBD1 as a possible D gene (6 bases). CDR1 is SGDLS, CDR2 YYNGEE, per germline. The CDR3 contains 14 residues. Trimming pared 3 bases from V and 2 bases from J, leaving 12 bases between. This CDR3 is CASSAGTHTYEQYF. In nucleotides, the CDR3 is TGTGCCAGCAGCGCCGGGACACACACCTACGAGCAGTACTTC.

V gene TRBV4-3 combines with J gene TRBJ2-2, with D unclear. V was clipped by 0 bases and J by 4 bases, with 12 bases between them. The CDR3 loop spans 16 amino acids. From germline, CDR1 is LGHNA and CDR2 YSLEER. CDR3 protein: CASSQDLSDFTGELFF. The CDR3 nucleotides read TGCGCCAGCAGCCAAGATTTATCGGATTTCACCGGGGAGCTGTTTTTT.

The genes are TRBV2 and TRBJ1-5; D is uncertain. CDR1 and CDR2 from the germline V gene are SNHLY and FYNNEI. The length of the CDR3 is 14 residues. Between the trimmed V and J ends, which lost 4 bases and 5 bases, there was a span of 12 bases. The CDR3 spells CASSGRALDQPQHF. CDR3 coding DNA: TGTGCCAGCAGTGGCCGGGCCCTCGATCAGCCCCAGCATTTT.

This clonotype was observed a handful of times. The chain recombines TRBV12-3 or TRBV12-4 with TRBJ2-3; D is unresolved. Trimming stripped 4 bases from V and 2 bases from J, with 7 bases between. CDR3 length: 13 residues. CDR3 protein: CASSSPYTDTQYF. CDR3 in DNA: TGTGCCAGCAGTTCCCCGTACACAGATACGCAGTATTTT.

The chain links TRBV12-3 or TRBV12-4 to TRBJ1-1; D not resolved. The CDR3 consists of 12 residues. The V end lost 2 bases, the J end lost 7 bases, and 8 bases lay between the germline ends. The CDR3 loop is CASSLLGNEAFF. CDR3 sequence (DNA): TGTGCCAGCAGTTTATTGGGCAATGAAGCTTTCTTT.

This clonotype was counted ten times or more. V and J are TRBV4-2 and TRBJ2-1, with TRBD2 as a possible D gene (6 bases). Germline CDR1 is LGHNA and CDR2 is YNFKEQ. This CDR3 is built from 17 residues. Trimming stripped 0 bases from V and 3 bases from J, with 15 bases between. CDR3 protein: CASSQDSMGRDYNEQFF. CDR3 DNA sequence: TGTGCCAGCAGCCAAGACAGTATGGGGCGGGACTACAATGAGCAGTTCTTC.

The rearrangement links TRBV25-1 to TRBJ2-1, with 7 bases lining up with TRBD2. The trim removed 6 bases at V and 6 bases at J, leaving 11 bases unmatched. The length of the CDR3 is 15 residues. Germline CDR1 is MGHDK and CDR2 is SYGVNS. As DNA, the CDR3 is TGTGCCAGCAGCCCTAAGCGGGAAATTTTCAATGAGCAGTTCTTC. Its protein is CASSPKREIFNEQFF. The variable domain in full, with the rest retrieved from reference TRBV25-1 and TRBJ2-1, is EADIYQTPRYLVIGTGKKITLECSQTMGHDKMYWYQQDPGMELHLIHYSYGVNSTEKGDLSSESTVSRIRTEHFPLTLESARPSHTSQYLCASSPKREIFNEQFFGPGTRLTVL.

This clonotype occurred once. V and J are TRBV4-1 and TRBJ2-5, with TRBD2 matching 10 bases. The CDR3 is 15 residues long. V lost 0 bases, J lost 5 bases, and 3 bases stayed unmatched. From germline, CDR1 is MGHRA and CDR2 YSYEKL. For the CDR3, the DNA is TGCGCCAGCAGCCAAGAGATGGGACTAGCGGAGACCCAGTACTTC. As protein: CASSQEMGLAETQYF.

This clonotype appeared a few times. The chain employs TRBV9 and TRBJ2-3, with 9 nucleotides matching TRBD2. The V and J ends lost 3 bases and 3 bases, in that order; junction bases with no gene match: 8. In germline, CDR1 is SGDLS, CDR2 YYNGEE. The CDR3 is made up of 16 amino acids. The CDR3 DNA reads TGTGCCAGCAGCGCCGGGACTAGCATTACAACAGATACGCAGTATTTT. Translating gives CASSAGTSITTDTQYF.

This clonotype was picked up a small number of times. The chain employs TRBV6-6 and TRBJ1-1; perhaps TRBD1 as D (5 bases). The CDR3 totals 13 residues. The germline V and J ends were trimmed by 9 bases and 5 bases, with 16 bases remaining between them. Germline V gene sequence: CDR1 MNHNY, CDR2 SVGAGI (reference sequence). The CDR3 loop reads CASSPGLGTEAFF. The CDR3 DNA reads TGTGCCAGTAGTCCAGGGTTGGGGACTGAAGCTTTCTTT.

The chain has TRBV7-9 and TRBJ2-2; D is possibly TRBD1 (5 bases). CDR3 length: 17 residues. The V end lost 8 bases, the J end lost 4 bases, and 23 bases lay between the germline ends. The germline V gene encodes CDR1 SEHNR and CDR2 FQNEAQ (reference sequence). CDR3 amino acids: CASWPSGARFGTGELFF. The CDR3 bases are TGTGCCAGCTGGCCCTCTGGGGCTAGGTTTGGCACCGGGGAGCTGTTTTTT.

Of note for this clonotype: A read error may explain this, as a much larger clone is one base away. J is TRBJ1-1 and V is TRBV29-1, with a tentative D call TRBD1 (6 bases). This CDR3 comprises 12 residues. V lost 6 bases to trimming and J lost 3 bases, with 11 bases between them. Looked up from germline, CDR1 is SQVTM and CDR2 is ANQGSEA. CDR3 nucleotide sequence: TGCAGCGTCCCCACAGGGCACACTGAAGCTTTCTTT. Its translation: CSVPTGHTEAFF.

This clonotype was detected ten times or more. The V and J genes are TRBV7-2 and TRBJ2-2, with unresolved D. Germline CDR1 reads SGHTA; CDR2 reads FQGNSA. With 4 bases removed from V and 5 bases from J, the gap between germline ends came to 14 bases. This CDR3 spans 15 amino acids. Here the CDR3 reads CASSSPFWDTGELFF. The CDR3 nucleotides read TGTGCCAGCAGCTCCCCGTTTTGGGATACCGGGGAGCTGTTTTTT.

This clonotype was observed many times. The chain combines TRBV6-5 with TRBJ2-1; 9 bases line up with TRBD2. Germline values: CDR1 MNHEY, CDR2 SVGAGI. Trimming cost V 5 bases and J 7 bases; bases outside gene matches: 3. The CDR3 is 13 residues long. CDR3 sequence reads: CASSTTSGNEQFF. In DNA form, the CDR3 reads TGTGCCAGCAGTACCACTAGCGGGAATGAGCAGTTCTTC.

V gene TRBV2 combines with J gene TRBJ2-1, with TRBD2 matching 14 bases. V lost 6 bases and J lost 5; bases outside the gene matches: 6. The germline V gene encodes CDR1 SNHLY and CDR2 FYNNEI. The CDR3 has 16 residues. CDR3 sequence: CASRRLAGGADNEQFF. CDR3 nucleotides: TGTGCCAGCAGAAGACTAGCGGGGGGGGCAGACAATGAGCAGTTCTTC.

This clonotype has a handful of counts. J is TRBJ2-5 and V is TRBV27; 7 bases fit TRBD1. Germline V lookup: CDR1 MNHEY, CDR2 SMNVEV (reference sequence). Trimming cost V 2 bases and J 5 bases; bases outside gene matches: 14. The CDR3 length is 17 residues. The CDR3 DNA is TGTGCCAGCAGTTTAACCGCTGGGACAGACGGTGGTGAGACCCAGTACTTC. Protein: CASSLTAGTDGGETQYF.

This clonotype was seen a few times. The chain is built from TRBV4-2 and TRBJ2-7; 8 positions agree with TRBD1. V was clipped by 0 bases and J by 2 bases; unmatched bases: 6. Germline V gene sequence: CDR1 LGHNA, CDR2 YNFKEQ. The CDR3 has 16 amino acids. CDR3 coding DNA: TGTGCCAGCAGCCAAGAAAGAGGACAGGGAACCTACGAGCAGTACTTC. Translating it yields CASSQERGQGTYEQYF.

At least ten counts were recorded for this clonotype. The chain recombines TRBV7-2 with TRBJ1-2, with a possible D match to TRBD1 (6 bases). Germline V gene lookup returns CDR1 SGHTA and CDR2 FQGNSA. The CDR3 consists of 15 residues. V was clipped by 5 bases and J by 4 bases, with 17 bases between them. CDR3 nucleotides: TGTGCCAGCAGCACAACCACAGGGACACTCTATGGCTACACCTTC. Amino acid sequence: CASSTTTGTLYGYTF.

This clonotype came up many times. The rearrangement links TRBV3-1 to TRBJ2-5; D perhaps matches TRBD1 (5 bases). Germline assignment: CDR1 LGHDT and CDR2 YNNKEL (reference sequence). This CDR3 is built from 15 residues. V gave up 1 base and J gave up 1 base, with 10 bases separating them. The CDR3, as DNA: TGTGCCAGCAGCCAAGTGATGGACACCCAAGAGACCCAGTACTTC. Amino acids: CASSQVMDTQETQYF.

This clonotype has just a few counts. This chain joins TRBV7-9 and TRBJ1-2; the D is unclear. The V end was cut by 5 bases, the J end by 6 bases, with 4 bases between. Germline V gene sequence: CDR1 SEHNR, CDR2 FQNEAQ (reference sequence). This CDR3 comprises 10 residues. The CDR3 here is CASSRDGYTF. The CDR3 bases are TGTGCCAGCAGCCGGGATGGCTACACCTTC.

The chain links TRBV27 to TRBJ2-7; D uncertain. This CDR3 is 14 amino acids long. The germline V gene encodes CDR1 MNHEY and CDR2 SMNVEV (reference sequence). V lost 0 bases and J lost 3, with 9 bases in between. The CDR3 loop is CASSLSALVYEQYF. The CDR3 nucleotides read TGTGCCAGCAGTTTATCTGCCCTGGTCTACGAGCAGTACTTC.

The chain recombines TRBV11-2 with TRBJ1-1; D uncertain. Germline V gene lookup returns CDR1 SGHAT and CDR2 FQNNGV. The CDR3 is 12 amino acids. V gave up 5 bases and J gave up 2 bases, with 6 bases separating them. DNA for the CDR3: TGTGCCAGCAGCCTACCTAACACTGAAGCTTTCTTT. As protein: CASSLPNTEAFF.

The chain employs TRBV15 and TRBJ1-4; the D is unclear. The CDR3 length is 19 residues. Germline V gene lookup returns CDR1 LNHNV and CDR2 YYDKDF (reference sequence). Trimming stripped 1 base from V and 5 bases from J, with 23 bases between. The CDR3 region has the DNA TGTGCCACCAGCAGAGCCTCTAGACCAAGGGCTACCCCAAATGAAAAACTGTTTTTT. It yields the protein CATSRASRPRATPNEKLFF.

This clonotype was recorded a few times. The V gene is TRBV29-1, the J gene TRBJ2-1; D might be TRBD1 (6 bases). The V and J ends lost 3 bases and 5 bases respectively, with 14 bases between them. CDR3 length: 14 amino acids. Germline values: CDR1 SQVTM, CDR2 ANQGSEA. CDR3: CSVEFGRGHNEQFF. The CDR3 DNA is TGCAGCGTTGAGTTTGGCAGGGGTCACAATGAGCAGTTCTTC.